The T cell receptor beta chain described here comes from a study of OX40 agonist ivuxolimab in advanced cancers. About the study as a whole: Ivuxolimab was a fully human IgG2 agonistic monoclonal antibody targeting the costimulatory receptor OX40 (CD134). Of the 50 to 55 patients in dose escalation, some 19 had hepatocellular carcinoma, some 15 had melanoma, 9 had renal cell carcinoma and 9 had head and neck cancer. Patients were allowed to have had prior anti-PD-1, anti-PD-L1 or anti-CTLA-4 therapy, and 40% of the dose-escalation patients had been treated with checkpoint inhibitors. Three dose-escalation patients achieved partial responses, one with hepatocellular carcinoma and two with cutaneous melanoma. The point of sequencing TCRbeta in the periphery was to test whether ivuxolimab changed TCR sequence diversity and drove clonal T-cell expansion. Intravenous ivuxolimab was administered to patients every 2 weeks at six dose levels: 0.01, 0.1, 0.3, 1.5, 3 and 10 mg/kg. The monotherapy dose-escalation portion (N of about 47 patients) of the phase I ivuxolimab trial is reported in the paper. In the dose-escalation cohort, 75% to 90% of patients were male, and the mean age was 60 years with a range of roughly 20 to 85.

Study-wide findings and limitations: After ivuxolimab, expanded clones were on average more numerous among CD8+ T cells than among CD4+ T cells. In the 0.1-3.0 mg/kg groups, partial responders had among the lowest normalized peripheral clonal expansion, particularly in CD8+ T cells. At doses of 0.1 to 3.0 mg/kg, clonal expansion of both CD4+ and CD8+ T cells in blood was seen between baseline and week 6. Which antigens the clonally expanded peripheral T cells were specific for was not determined. Low levels of normalized T-cell clonal expansion were also seen in some patients who did not respond.

Including cysteine and phenylalanine, the CDR3 has 15 amino acids. Left in the record is the CDR3 DNA by itself, 45 bases read in frame from the first base. The germline V and J ends show losses of 4 bases and 4 bases respectively, and no gene match explains 10 bases of the junction. Looking up the germline V gene yields CDR1 SGHTS and CDR2 YDEGEE. A word on this clone: Its antigen target is currently unknown. No much larger clone is present one base from it, and per-base qualities are unavailable.

The trial excluded patients who had a history of autoimmune disease or were on systemic immunosuppression. Peripheral blood for TCR sequencing was drawn from every dose cohort at baseline, at cycle 4 day 1 and at cycle 7 day 1. Samples came from an open-label, multicenter, first-in-human phase I dose-escalation trial of ivuxolimab. The trial enrolled adults with locally advanced or metastatic head and neck squamous cell, hepatocellular, melanoma or renal cell carcinoma. CD4+ and CD8+ T cells were sorted separately from peripheral blood before TCR sequencing. To sequence the TCRbeta CDR3 region, genomic DNA was isolated from the sorted cells. TCRbeta CDR3 regions were sequenced using the immunoSEQ Assay. TCRdb retrieved this table from immuneACCESS and kept in-frame rearrangements only. Not all clones are present; in checked studies, unresolved V genes account for under half, and no reason is known for the remainder. This sample gives tens of thousands of clones in total; about 83% of them show up just once. The ten largest clones capture approximately 2.8% of the sample.

This receptor chain uses TRBV5-8 and TRBJ2-7, with 8 bases in between that match TRBD1. The TCR was taken from an adult with an advanced solid tumor such as melanoma, head and neck, liver or kidney cancer. This specimen consisted of CD4+ or CD8+ T cells sorted from blood, obtained in a trial of the OX40 agonist ivuxolimab. For the CDR3, the sequence is CASSQIQGVGYEQYF. The sequenced DNA: TGTGCCAGCAGCCAGATACAGGGGGTCGGATACGAGCAGTACTTC.